The table lists the clone carrying this TCR beta chain with a few counts. The CDR3 consists of 16 residues. V was cut by 3 bases and J by 0 bases, with 12 bases left in between. These data belong to a study of early T cells in non-severe SARS-CoV-2 infection. In TCRdb, the 5' RACE reads were re-called with MiXCR into one record per CDR3 protein. The sample records approximately 70,000 distinct CDR3 sequences, approximately 12% being singletons. The sequence was obtained from an adult who was a healthcare worker with PCR-confirmed SARS-CoV-2 infection or an uninfected control (not recorded which). The donor label of this sample is uncertain. Sample: whole blood, taken at baseline. The chain joins TRBV12-3 or TRBV12-4 to TRBJ2-1; tentatively, D is TRBD2 (5 bases). CDR3 sequence: CASSFLGVSSYNEQFF. The CDR3 coding sequence is TGTGCCAGCAGTTTCCTCGGGGTAAGCTCCTACAATGAGCAGTTCTTC.